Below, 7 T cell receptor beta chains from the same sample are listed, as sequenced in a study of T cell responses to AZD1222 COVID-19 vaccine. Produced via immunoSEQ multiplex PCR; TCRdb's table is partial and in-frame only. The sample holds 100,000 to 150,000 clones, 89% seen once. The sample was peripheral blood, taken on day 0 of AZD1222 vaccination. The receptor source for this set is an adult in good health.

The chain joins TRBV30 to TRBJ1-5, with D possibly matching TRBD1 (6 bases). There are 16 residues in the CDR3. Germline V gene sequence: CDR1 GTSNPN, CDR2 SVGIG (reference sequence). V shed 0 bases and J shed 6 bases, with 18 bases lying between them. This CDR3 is CAWSVRNRASGQPQHF. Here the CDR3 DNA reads TGTGCCTGGAGTGTACGGAACAGGGCAAGTGGTCAGCCCCAGCATTTT.

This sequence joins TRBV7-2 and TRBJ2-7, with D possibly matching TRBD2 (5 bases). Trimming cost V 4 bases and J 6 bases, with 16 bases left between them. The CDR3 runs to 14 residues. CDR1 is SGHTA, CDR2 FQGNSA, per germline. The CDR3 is CASSSGLRGFEQYF. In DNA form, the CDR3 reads TGTGCCAGCAGCTCCGGACTTAGAGGGTTCGAGCAGTACTTC.

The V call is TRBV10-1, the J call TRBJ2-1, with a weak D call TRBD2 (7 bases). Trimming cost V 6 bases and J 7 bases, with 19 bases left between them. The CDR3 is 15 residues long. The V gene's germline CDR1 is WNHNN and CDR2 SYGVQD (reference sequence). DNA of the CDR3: TGCGCCAGCAGCCGTAGGGGGGGGCCCGTGAATGAGCAGTTCTTC. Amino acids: CASSRRGGPVNEQFF.

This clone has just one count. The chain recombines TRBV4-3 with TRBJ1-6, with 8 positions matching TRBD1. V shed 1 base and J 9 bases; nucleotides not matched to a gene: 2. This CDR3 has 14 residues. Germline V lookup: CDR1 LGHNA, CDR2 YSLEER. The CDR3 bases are TGCGCCAGCAGCCAAGGACAGGGGAGTTCACCCCTCCACTTT. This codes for CASSQGQGSSPLHF.

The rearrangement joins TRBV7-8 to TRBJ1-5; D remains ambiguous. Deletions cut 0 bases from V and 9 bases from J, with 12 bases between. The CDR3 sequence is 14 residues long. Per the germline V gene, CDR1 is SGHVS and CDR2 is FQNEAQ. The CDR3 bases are TGTGCCAGCAGCTTAGCCCCAGGTAAGGGGCCCCAGCATTTT. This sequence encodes CASSLAPGKGPQHF.

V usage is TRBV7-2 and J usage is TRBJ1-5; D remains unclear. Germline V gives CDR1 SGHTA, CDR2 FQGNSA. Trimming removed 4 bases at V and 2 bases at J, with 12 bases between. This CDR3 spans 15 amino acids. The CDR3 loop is CASSSVGGGNQPQHF. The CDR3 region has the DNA TGTGCCAGCAGCTCAGTAGGTGGTGGCAATCAGCCCCAGCATTTT.

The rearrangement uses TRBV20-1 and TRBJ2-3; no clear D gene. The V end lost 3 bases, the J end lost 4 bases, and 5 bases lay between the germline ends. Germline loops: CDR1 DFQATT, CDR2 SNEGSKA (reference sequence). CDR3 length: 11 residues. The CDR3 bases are TGCAGTGCTAGCGTCCCAGATACGCAGTATTTT. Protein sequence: CSASVPDTQYF.